This T cell receptor beta chain originates from a study of T cells after yellow fever vaccination (dated by TCRdb to about 2019). For context, the study as a whole: The SMART-Seq v4 Ultra Low Input RNA kit was used to prepare libraries from fractions with low cell numbers. Bulk PBMC replicates and cell subsets were isolated from blood drawn at multiple timepoints before and after both primary and secondary immunization. Bulk TCR alpha and beta repertoires were sequenced longitudinally to track T-cell clones before and after primary and booster YFV17D yellow fever vaccination. Two healthy male donors made up the cohort, one aged 18 to 30 years and the other aged 30 to 40 years.

In the paper's terms, the treatment or condition label means: live attenuated yellow fever vaccine strain. Two biological replicates of bulk PBMCs were collected at each blood-draw timepoint. A standard Ficoll-Paque protocol was used to isolate PBMCs from peripheral blood. TriZol was used to extract RNA from bulk PBMCs, CD4 and CD8 fractions, and dextramer-positive and dextramer-negative fractions. TCR cDNA was made using 5'RACE template switching, a step that added a universal primer site and unique molecular identifiers. Priming of cDNA synthesis was performed from both the TCR alpha and TCR beta constant segments. Library amplification used two PCR steps, and the second PCR step added sample barcodes and sequencing adapters. Sequencing of the libraries was done on either Illumina HiSeq 2500 (2x100 bp) or NovaSeq (2x150 bp). Processing in the source paper ran as follows. Demultiplexing of reads and collapsing into UMI consensus sequences were performed with MIGEC, and V(D)J alignment was carried out with MiXCR. Vaccine-responding clonotypes were defined with edgeR using replicate PBMC samples, requiring FDR below 0.01 and a log2 fold change above 5 up to day 15. Each bulk clonotype was labeled CD4 or CD8 based on which sequenced repertoire, CD4 or CD8, contained the clonotype at higher abundance. The public sequencing data were trimmed at Q25 with fastp and processed into clonotypes with MiXCR by TCRdb, which kept only in-frame beta chains. Under each unique CDR3 protein, matching rows form one entry showing the most common genes and DNA. TCRdb assigned the V and J calls; the authors' analysis was not used. Within this sample are some 560,000 distinct CDR3 sequences, with 15% to 20% of them counted one time only. The ten largest clones add up to around an eighth of the sample.

Results and caveats for the whole study, not just this receptor: Most clones expanded after primary vaccination (almost 97% of CD4 and roughly 90% of CD8) were re-detected after the booster, suggesting that broad memory maintenance occurred. The secondary T-cell response was found to be weaker but faster than the primary response, with a peak reached on day 5 rather than on day 15. A small share of clonotypes was detected in both CD4 and CD8 compartments, with the overlap likely arising from convergent recombination. Computational filtering was required because FACS-sorted repertoires could contain abundant contaminating clonotypes from the bulk population. Because the study included only a couple of donors, the extent to which the findings can be generalized is limited.

The CDR3 runs 14 amino acids, cysteine and phenylalanine included. The sequence is cut down to CDR3 DNA, 42 bases in frame from base 1. V loses 5 bases of germline sequence and J loses 2 bases, and the interval between the two ends is 13 bases. Sequences DFQATT (CDR1) and SNEGSKA (CDR2) are obtained from the germline V gene (reference sequence). Comments on this clonotype: This clone's antigen is unknown. No base quality values were provided; no much bigger clone lies one nucleotide off.

The TCR comes from a man aged 25 to 40 who received the YFV17D yellow fever vaccine. The specimen comprised PBMCs, sampled 15 days after the yellow fever booster vaccination. The chain employs TRBV20-1 and TRBJ1-5, with the identity of the D gene unclear. The CDR3 protein: CSALGSAGNQPQHF. The DNA sequence reads TGCAGTGCTTTGGGATCGGCTGGCAATCAGCCCCAGCATTTT.